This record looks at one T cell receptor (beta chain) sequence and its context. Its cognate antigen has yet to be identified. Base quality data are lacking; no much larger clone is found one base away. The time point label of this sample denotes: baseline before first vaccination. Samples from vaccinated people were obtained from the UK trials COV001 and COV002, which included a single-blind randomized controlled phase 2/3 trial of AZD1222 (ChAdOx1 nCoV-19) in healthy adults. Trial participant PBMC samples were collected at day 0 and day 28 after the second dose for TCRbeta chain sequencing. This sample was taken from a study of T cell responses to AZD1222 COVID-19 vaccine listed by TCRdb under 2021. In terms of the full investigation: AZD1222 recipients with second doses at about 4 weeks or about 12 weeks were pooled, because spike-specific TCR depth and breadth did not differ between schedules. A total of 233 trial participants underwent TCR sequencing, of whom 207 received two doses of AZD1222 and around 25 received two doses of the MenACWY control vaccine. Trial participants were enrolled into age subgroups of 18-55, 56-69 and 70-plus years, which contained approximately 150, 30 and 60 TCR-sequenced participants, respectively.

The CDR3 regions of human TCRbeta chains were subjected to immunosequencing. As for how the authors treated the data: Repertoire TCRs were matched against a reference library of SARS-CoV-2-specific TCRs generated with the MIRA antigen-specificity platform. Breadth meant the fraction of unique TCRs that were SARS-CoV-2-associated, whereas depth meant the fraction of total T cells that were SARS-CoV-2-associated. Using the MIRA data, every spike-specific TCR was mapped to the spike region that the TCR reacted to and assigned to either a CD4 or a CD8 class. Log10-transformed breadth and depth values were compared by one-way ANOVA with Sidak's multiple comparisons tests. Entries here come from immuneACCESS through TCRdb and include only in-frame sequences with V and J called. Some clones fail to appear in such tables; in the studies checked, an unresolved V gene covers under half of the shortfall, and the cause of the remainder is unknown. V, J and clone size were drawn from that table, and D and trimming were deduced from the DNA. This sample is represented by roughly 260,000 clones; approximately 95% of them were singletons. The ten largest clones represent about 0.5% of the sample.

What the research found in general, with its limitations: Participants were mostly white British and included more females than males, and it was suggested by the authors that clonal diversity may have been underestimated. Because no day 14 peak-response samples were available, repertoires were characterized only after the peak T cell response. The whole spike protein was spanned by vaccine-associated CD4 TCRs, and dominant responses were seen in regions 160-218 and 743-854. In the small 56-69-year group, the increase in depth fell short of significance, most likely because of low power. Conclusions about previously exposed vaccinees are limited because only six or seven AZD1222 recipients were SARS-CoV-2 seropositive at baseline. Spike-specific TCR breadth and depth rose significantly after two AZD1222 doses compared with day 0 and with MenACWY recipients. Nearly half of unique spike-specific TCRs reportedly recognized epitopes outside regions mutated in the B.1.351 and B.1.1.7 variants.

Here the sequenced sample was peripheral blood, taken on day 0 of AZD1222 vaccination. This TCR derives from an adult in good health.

The nucleotide sequence is TGTGCCAGCAGCCCGACAGGGACCAATGAGCAGTTCTTC. Its coded protein is CASSPTGTNEQFF. In this chain, TRBV5-4 is recombined with TRBJ2-1; 7 middle bases align to TRBD1. The CDR3 contains 13 residues, cysteine and phenylalanine counted. Only CDR3 DNA remains: 39 bases, in frame from the first base. The CDR1 and CDR2 encoded by the germline V gene (reference sequence) are SGHNT and YYREEE. The V end gives up 4 bases and the J end 6 bases, leaving 4 bases in the junction not matched to a gene. The full variable domain, completed from the reference TRBV5-4 and TRBJ2-1 proteins outside the CDR3, reads ETGVTQSPTHLIKTRGQQVTLRCSSQSGHNTVSWYQQALGQGPQFIFQYYREEENGRGNFPPRFSGLQFPNYSSELNVNALELDDSALYLCASSPTGTNEQFFGPGTRLTVL.